The text below deals with one T cell receptor (beta chain). What it binds is not known. The CDR3 sequence is 19 residues long. The source of the sample is a study of early stage breast cancer tumors. Study results and limitations: Comparing each tissue with blood distinguished tumor from normal in 14 of 16 patients. Tumors had around 2.3-fold higher T cell density than normal breast. Most shared enriched TCRB sequences were commonly generated ones.

Sequencing used immunoSEQ multiplex PCR; TCRdb keeps in-frame clones, though not all of them. This sample has 5,000 to 7,500 clones, with about three fifths found just once. The J gene is TRBJ2-3, the V gene TRBV21-1; the table calls TRBD2, which could not be checked here. TRBV21-1 is recorded as a pseudogene. This clonotype originated in a person aged 45-65 years with breast cancer. Input material: normal breast tissue next to the tumor. CDR3 coding DNA: TGTGCCAGCAGCAAGAAAGGCCTGCACCGGGACTATGACACAGATACGCAGTATTTT. This sequence encodes CASSKKGLHRDYDTDTQYF.